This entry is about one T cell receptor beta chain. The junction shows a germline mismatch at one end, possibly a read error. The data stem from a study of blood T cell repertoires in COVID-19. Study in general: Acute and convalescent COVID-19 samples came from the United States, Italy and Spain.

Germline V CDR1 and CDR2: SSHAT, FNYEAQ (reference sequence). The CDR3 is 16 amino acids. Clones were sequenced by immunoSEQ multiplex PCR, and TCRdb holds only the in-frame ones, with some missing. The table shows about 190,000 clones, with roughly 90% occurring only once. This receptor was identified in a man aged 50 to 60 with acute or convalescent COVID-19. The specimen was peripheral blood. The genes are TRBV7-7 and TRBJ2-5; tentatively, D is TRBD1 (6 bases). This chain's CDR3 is CASSLDRTGIGETQYF. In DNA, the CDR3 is TGTGCTAGCAGCTTAGACCGTACAGGGATCGGTGAGACCCAGTACTTC.